This T cell receptor beta chain comes out of a study of cytomegalovirus exposure and HLA in healthy donors. Healthy bone marrow donors made up the donors. The PCR employed 60 Vbeta primers together with 13 Jbeta primers. TCRdb's copy holds only in-frame clones and misses some; the assay was immunoSEQ multiplex PCR. The table lists tens of thousands of clones, more than 75% of them singletons. The CDR3 consists of 14 residues. The germline V and J ends were trimmed by 6 bases and 8 bases, with 16 bases remaining between them. Germline V lookup: CDR1 SEHNR, CDR2 FQNEAQ (reference sequence). Study conclusions and caveats: Earlier analysis yielded a pattern in which most TCR beta V segments were productive about 90% or about 30% of the time.

This clone has just a few counts. As yet, its antigen is unknown. This clonotype was sampled from a man aged 25 to 40 in good health and CMV-seropositive. This sequence joins TRBV7-9 and TRBJ1-4; maybe TRBD1 (6 bases). The sequencing sample was made of PBMCs. The CDR3 sequence: CASRQQGSGEKLFF. The CDR3 region has the DNA TGTGCCAGCAGACAACAGGGTTCGGGGGAAAAACTGTTTTTT.